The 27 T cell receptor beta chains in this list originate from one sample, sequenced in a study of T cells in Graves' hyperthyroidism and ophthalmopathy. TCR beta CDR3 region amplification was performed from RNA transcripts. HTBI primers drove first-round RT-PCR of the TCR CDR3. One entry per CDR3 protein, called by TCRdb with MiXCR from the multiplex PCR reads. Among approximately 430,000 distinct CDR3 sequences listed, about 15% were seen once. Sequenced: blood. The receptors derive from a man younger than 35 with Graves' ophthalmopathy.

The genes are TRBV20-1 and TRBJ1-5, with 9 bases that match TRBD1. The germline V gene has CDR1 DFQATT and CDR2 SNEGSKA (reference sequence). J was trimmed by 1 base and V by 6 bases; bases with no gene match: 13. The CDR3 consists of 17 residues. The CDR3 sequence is CSAQPQQGAVSNQPQHF. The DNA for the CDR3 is TGCAGTGCCCAGCCCCAACAGGGGGCCGTAAGCAATCAGCCCCAGCATTTT.

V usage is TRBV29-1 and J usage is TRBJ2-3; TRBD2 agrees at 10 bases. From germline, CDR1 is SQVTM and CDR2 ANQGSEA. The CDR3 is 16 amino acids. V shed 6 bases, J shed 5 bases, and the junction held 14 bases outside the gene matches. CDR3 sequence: CSVVPGLARSKDTQYF. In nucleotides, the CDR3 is TGCAGCGTCGTACCGGGACTAGCGAGATCCAAAGATACGCAGTATTTT.

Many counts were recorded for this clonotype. In DNA form, the CDR3 reads TGTGCCAGCAGAGGGGGGCTCGGGGGCGAGCAGTACTTC. Its protein product is CASRGGLGGEQYF. The chain carries TRBV12-3 or TRBV12-4 and TRBJ2-7; D tentatively fits TRBD1 or TRBD2 (6 bases each). V dropped 6 bases and J dropped 6 bases, with 15 bases sitting between them. This CDR3 has 13 amino acids.

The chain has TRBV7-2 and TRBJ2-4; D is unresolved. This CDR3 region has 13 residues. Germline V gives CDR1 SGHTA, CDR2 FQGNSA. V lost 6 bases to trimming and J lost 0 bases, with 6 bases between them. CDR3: CASRPVAKNIQYF. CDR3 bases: TGTGCCAGCAGACCAGTAGCCAAAAACATTCAGTACTTC.

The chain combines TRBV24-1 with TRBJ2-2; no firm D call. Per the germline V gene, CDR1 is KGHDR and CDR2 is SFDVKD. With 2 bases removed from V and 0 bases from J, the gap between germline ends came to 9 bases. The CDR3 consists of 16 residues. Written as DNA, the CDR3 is TGTGCCACCAGTGATTATCCAGAAGCGAACACCGGGGAGCTGTTTTTT. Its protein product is CATSDYPEANTGELFF.

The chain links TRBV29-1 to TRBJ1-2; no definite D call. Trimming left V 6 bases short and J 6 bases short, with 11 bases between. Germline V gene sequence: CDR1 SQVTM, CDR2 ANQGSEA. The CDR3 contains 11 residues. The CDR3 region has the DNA TGCAGCGTCGTAGATACAGATGGCTACACCTTC. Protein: CSVVDTDGYTF. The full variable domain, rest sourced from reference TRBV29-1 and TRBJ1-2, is SAVISQKPSRDICQRGTSLTIQCQVDSQVTMMFWYRQQPGQSLTLIATANQGSEATYESGFVIDKFPISRPNLTFSTLTVSNMSPEDSSIYLCSVVDTDGYTFGSGTRLTVV.

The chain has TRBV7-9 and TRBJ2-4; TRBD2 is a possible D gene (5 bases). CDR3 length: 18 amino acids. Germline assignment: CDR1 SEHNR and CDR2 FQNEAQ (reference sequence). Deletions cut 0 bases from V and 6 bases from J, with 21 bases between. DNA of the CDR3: TGTGCCAGCAGCTTAGCGACGGATACCCTGCGGAGCGGAAACATTCAGTACTTC. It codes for CASSLATDTLRSGNIQYF.

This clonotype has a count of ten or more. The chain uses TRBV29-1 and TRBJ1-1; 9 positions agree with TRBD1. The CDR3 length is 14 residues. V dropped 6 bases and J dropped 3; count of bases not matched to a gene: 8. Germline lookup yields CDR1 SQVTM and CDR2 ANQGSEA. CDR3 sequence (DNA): TGCAGCGTCCACCACTGGACAGGGGACACTGAAGCTTTCTTT. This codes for CSVHHWTGDTEAFF.

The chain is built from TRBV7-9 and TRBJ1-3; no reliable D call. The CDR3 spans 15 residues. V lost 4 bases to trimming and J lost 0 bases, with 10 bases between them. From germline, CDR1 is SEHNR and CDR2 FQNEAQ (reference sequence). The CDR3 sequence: CASSSTVSSGNTIYF. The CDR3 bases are TGTGCCAGCAGCTCGACGGTGAGCTCTGGAAACACCATATATTTT.

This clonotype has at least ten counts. The CDR3 DNA follows: TGTGCCTGGAGCCCAAAAGCGGGAGGGCCGTACGAGCAGTACTTC. Translated, it gives CAWSPKAGGPYEQYF. J is TRBJ2-7 and V is TRBV30, with 10 positions matching TRBD2. After removal of 3 bases from V and 4 bases from J, the junction contained 9 bases not matched to a gene. Germline V gene lookup returns CDR1 GTSNPN and CDR2 SVGIG (reference sequence). The CDR3 has 15 residues.

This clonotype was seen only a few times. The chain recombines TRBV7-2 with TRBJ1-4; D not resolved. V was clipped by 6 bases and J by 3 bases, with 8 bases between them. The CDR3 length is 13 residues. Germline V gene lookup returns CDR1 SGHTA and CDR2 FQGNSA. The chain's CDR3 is CASRLAANEKLFF. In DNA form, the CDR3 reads TGTGCCAGCAGACTAGCAGCTAATGAAAAACTGTTTTTT.

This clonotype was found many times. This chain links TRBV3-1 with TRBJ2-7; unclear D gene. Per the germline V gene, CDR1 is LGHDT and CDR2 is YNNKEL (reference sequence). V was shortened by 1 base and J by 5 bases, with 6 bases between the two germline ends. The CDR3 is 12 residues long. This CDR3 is CASSQGSHEQYF. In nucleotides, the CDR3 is TGTGCCAGCAGCCAAGGGTCTCACGAGCAGTACTTC.

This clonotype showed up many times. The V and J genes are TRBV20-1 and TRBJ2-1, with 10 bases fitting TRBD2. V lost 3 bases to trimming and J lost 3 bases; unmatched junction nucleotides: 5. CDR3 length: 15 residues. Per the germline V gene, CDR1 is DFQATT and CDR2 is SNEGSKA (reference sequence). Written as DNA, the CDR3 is TGCAGTGCTAGCCCGGGACTAGCGAGCTACAATGAGCAGTTCTTC. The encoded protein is CSASPGLASYNEQFF.

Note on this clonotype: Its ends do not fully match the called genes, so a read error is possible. The CDR3 region has the DNA TGTACCACCAGTGATCCCGGCGGGAACTATGGCTACACCTTC. Amino acids: CTTSDPGGNYGYTF. The chain recombines TRBV24-1 with TRBJ1-2; no firm D call. There are 14 residues in the CDR3. Germline V CDR1 and CDR2: KGHDR, SFDVKD.

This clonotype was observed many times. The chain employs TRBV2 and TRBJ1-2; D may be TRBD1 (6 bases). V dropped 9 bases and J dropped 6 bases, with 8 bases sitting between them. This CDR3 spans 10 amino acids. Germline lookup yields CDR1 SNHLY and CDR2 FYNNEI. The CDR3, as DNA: TGTGCCAGGAAGGGGGATGGCTACACCTTC. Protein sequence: CARKGDGYTF.

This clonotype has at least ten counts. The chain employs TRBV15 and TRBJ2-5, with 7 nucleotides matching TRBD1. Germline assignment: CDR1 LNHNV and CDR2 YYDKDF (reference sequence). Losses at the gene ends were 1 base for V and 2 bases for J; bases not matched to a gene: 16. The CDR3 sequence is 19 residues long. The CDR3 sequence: CATSRGSRVGTAQQETQYF. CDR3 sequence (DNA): TGTGCCACCAGCAGAGGGTCTCGGGTGGGGACAGCGCAACAAGAGACCCAGTACTTC.

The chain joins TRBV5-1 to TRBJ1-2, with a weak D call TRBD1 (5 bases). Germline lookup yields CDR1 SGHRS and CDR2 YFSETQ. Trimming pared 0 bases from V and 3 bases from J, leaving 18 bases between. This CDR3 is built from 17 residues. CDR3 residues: CASSLEKGTGPHYGYTF. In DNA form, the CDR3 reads TGCGCCAGCAGCTTGGAAAAAGGGACCGGGCCCCACTATGGCTACACCTTC.

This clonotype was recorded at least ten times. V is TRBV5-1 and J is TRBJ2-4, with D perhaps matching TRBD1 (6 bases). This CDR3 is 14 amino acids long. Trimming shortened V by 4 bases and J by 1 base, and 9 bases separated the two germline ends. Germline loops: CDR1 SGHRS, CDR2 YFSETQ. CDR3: CASSQDSAKNIQYF. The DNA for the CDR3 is TGCGCCAGCAGCCAGGACAGCGCCAAAAACATTCAGTACTTC.

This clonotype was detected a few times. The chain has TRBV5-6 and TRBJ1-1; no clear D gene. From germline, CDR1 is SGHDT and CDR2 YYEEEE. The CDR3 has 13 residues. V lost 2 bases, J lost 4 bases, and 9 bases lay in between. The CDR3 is CASSFRVRTEAFF. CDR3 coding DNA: TGTGCCAGCAGCTTCCGGGTACGCACTGAAGCTTTCTTT.

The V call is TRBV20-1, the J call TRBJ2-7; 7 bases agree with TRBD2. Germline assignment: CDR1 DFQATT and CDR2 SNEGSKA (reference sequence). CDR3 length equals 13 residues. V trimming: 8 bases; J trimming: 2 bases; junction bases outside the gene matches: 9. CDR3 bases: TGCAGTTATAAAAAGCGGGGAACCTACGAGCAGTACTTC. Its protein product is CSYKKRGTYEQYF.

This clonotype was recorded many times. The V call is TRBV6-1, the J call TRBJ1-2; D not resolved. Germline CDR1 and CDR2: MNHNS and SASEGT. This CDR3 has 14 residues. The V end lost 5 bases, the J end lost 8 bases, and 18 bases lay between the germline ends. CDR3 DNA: TGTGCCAGCAGTTCCGCCGGGCCCCTCGGAGGCTACACCTTC. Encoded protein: CASSSAGPLGGYTF.

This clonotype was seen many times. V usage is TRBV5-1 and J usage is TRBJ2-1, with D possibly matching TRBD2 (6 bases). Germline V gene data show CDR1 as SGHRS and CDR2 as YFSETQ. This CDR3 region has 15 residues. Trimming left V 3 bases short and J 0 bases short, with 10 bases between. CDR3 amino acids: CASSSGVVSYNEQFF. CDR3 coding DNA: TGCGCCAGCAGCTCGGGGGTCGTCTCCTACAATGAGCAGTTCTTC.

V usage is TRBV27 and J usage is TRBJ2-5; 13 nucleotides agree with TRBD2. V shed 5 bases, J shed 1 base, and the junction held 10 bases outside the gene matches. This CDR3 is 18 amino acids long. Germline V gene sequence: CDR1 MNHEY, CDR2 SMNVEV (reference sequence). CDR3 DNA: TGTGCCAGCAGTCCCCTTACGACTAGCGGGGGGCCCCAAGAGACCCAGTACTTC. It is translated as CASSPLTTSGGPQETQYF.

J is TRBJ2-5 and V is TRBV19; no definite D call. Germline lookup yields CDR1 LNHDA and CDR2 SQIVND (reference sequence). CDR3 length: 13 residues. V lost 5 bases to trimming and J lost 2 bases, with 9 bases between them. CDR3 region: CASSGQAQETQYF. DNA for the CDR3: TGTGCCAGTAGTGGTCAAGCTCAAGAGACCCAGTACTTC. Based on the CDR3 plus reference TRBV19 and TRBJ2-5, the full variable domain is DGGITQSPKYLFRKEGQNVTLSCEQNLNHDAMYWYRQDPGQGLRLIYYSQIVNDFQKGDIAEGYSVSREKKESFPLTVTSAQKNPTAFYLCASSGQAQETQYFGPGTRLLVL.

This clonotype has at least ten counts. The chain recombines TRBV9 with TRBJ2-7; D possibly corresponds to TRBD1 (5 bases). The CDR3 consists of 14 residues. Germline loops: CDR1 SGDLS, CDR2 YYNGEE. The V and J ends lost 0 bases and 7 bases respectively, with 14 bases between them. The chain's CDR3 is CASSVEGRDREQYF. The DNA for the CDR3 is TGTGCCAGCAGCGTAGAGGGCAGGGATAGGGAGCAGTACTTC.

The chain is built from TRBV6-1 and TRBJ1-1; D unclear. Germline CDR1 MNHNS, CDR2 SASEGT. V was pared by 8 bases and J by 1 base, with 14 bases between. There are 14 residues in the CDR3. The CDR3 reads CASPATHQNTEAFF. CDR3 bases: TGTGCCAGCCCAGCGACTCACCAGAACACTGAAGCTTTCTTT.

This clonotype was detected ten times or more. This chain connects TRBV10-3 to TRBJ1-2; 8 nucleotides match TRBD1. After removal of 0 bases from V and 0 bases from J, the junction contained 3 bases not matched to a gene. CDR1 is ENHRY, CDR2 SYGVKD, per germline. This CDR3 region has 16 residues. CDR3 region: CAISESGQASNYGYTF. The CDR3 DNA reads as TGTGCCATCAGTGAGTCGGGACAGGCTTCTAACTATGGCTACACCTTC.